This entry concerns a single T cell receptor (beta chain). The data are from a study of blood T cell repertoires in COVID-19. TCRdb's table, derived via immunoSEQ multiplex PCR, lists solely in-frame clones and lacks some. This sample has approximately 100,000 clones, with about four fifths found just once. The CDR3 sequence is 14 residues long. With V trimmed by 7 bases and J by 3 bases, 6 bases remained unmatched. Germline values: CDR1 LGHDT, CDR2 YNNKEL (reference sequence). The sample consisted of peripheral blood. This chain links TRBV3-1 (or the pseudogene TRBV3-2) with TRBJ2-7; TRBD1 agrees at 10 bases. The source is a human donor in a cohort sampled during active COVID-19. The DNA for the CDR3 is TGTGCCAGCAAATCAGGGACAGGGGTCTACGAGCAGTACTTC. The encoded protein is CASKSGTGVYEQYF.